This record looks at one TCR beta chain sequence and its context. The antigen it binds to is not known. The input lacks base qualities; no much larger clone sits a single base away. CDR1 is given as LGHNA and CDR2 as YSLEER, both from the germline V gene. Measured from the cysteine to the phenylalanine, the CDR3 is 16 residues long. Only the CDR3 DNA stays, 48 bases, in frame from base 1. V trim: 0 bases; J trim: 8 bases; unmatched bases: 7. Receptor libraries were prepared by the immunoSEQ multiplex PCR assay. Processing in the source paper ran as follows. For paired CSF and blood samples, clonotype sharing was given as the percentage of all CSF clonotypes that were also present in blood. TCRdb took over this immuneACCESS table, retaining in-frame rearrangements with V and J assigned. Such tables are incomplete; in checked studies, under half of the missing clones stem from an unresolved V gene, and the remainder is unexplained. V and J calls and clone size are as listed in that table; D and trimming were resolved from the DNA. In all, the sample holds about 1,700 clones, and more than 20% of those were seen once. Of the sample, 13% to 15% is held by the ten largest clones.

This entry is derived from a study of T cells in narcolepsy (dated by TCRdb to between 2017 and 2018). With respect to the entire study: Patients with narcolepsy type 1 or type 2 (NT1, NT2) were enrolled in the study together with healthy control donors. To look for autoreactive T cells in narcolepsy patients that target self-antigens of hypocretin neurons (hypocretin, TRIB2), the study used TCR Vbeta sequencing to follow clonotypes in blood and CSF.

Patient cerebrospinal fluid T cells were expanded in vitro, and CD4+ or CD8+ T cells were subsequently sorted for TCR Vbeta sequencing. What the work shows at the level of the full study, not this receptor alone: According to the report, autoreactive clonotypes were detected serially in the blood of the same patients and of different patients, but not in healthy controls. In plots comparing CSF and blood CD4+ T cell clonotypes from the same patient, HCRT-specific and TRIB2-specific autoreactive clonotypes were highlighted.

The origin of this receptor is a human donor with narcolepsy. Recombination linked TRBV4-3 to TRBJ1-6; a stretch of 7 junction bases matches TRBD1. Material: cultured CD4+ T cells from cerebrospinal fluid. In nucleotide form, the sequence is TGCGCCAGCAGCCAAGATCTGGGGACAGTATATTCACCCCTCCACTTT. This gives the protein CASSQDLGTVYSPLHF.